This T cell receptor beta chain derives from a study of blood T cells in healthy people across ages. Primers used in a second PCR of roughly 6 to 12 cycles were a sample-barcoded 5' primer and a J-beta primer mix. Every single cDNA molecule received a tag from a template-switch adaptor with 12 random nucleotides. MiXCR was run by TCRdb on the 5' RACE reads, yielding one entry per CDR3 protein. The data show 920,000 or so distinct CDR3 sequences, with 40% to 55% seen just once and 18% held by the top ten. This clonotype came up a few times. Antigen specificity is unknown. This CDR3 is built from 14 residues. V lost 4 bases and J lost 3, with 12 bases in between. CDR1 is MNHEY and CDR2 is SMNVEV in the germline V gene (reference sequence). The study's findings and limits: Samples with more naive T cells showed higher observed beta diversity.

Collection of roughly 9.6 milliliters of peripheral blood was performed for each donor. The sequence was obtained from a woman in her sixties in good health. The rearrangement uses TRBV27 and TRBJ1-2; possibly TRBD1 for D (5 bases). The sequenced material came from blood. The CDR3 nucleotides are TGTGCCAGCAGTTCGGCCGGGGCCTACTATGGCTACACCTTC. Encoded protein: CASSSAGAYYGYTF.